This entry lists 20 T cell receptor beta chains sequenced from one sample in a study of blood T cells in healthy people across ages (dated by TCRdb to about 2015). Library preparation employed 5' RACE. Sequencer: Illumina HiSeq 2500. A second about 7 to 12 cycle PCR used a sample-barcoded 5' primer and a J-beta primer mix. TCRdb reprocessed the public reads (quality trimming at Q25 with fastp, clone calling with MiXCR) and kept in-frame beta chains. CDR3 protein sequences are deduplicated, and each keeps its most common genes and DNA. Recorded for this sample are more than 1,400,000 distinct CDR3 sequences; about 40% of them occurred a single time. The ten biggest clones cover approximately 7.9% of the sample. The sample was blood. The receptors come from a woman aged 18-29 years in good health.

The V call is TRBV6-5, the J call TRBJ2-1; D may correspond to TRBD1 or TRBD2 (7 bases each). The CDR3 extends over 18 amino acids. V was cut by 2 bases and J by 6 bases, with 23 bases left in between. Germline loops: CDR1 MNHEY, CDR2 SVGAGI. As DNA, the CDR3 is TGTGCCAGCAGTTACGCCCGCCAGGGGGGGAGTCAAGGCAATGAGCAGTTCTTC. This gives the protein CASSYARQGGSQGNEQFF.

The chain combines TRBV9 with TRBJ2-2, with unresolved D. The CDR3 is made up of 14 amino acids. Germline lookup yields CDR1 SGDLS and CDR2 YYNGEE. Between the trimmed V and J ends, which lost 3 bases and 1 base, there was a span of 7 bases. CDR3 sequence (DNA): TGTGCCAGCAGCGCCAGACAGAACACCGGGGAGCTGTTTTTT. The encoded protein is CASSARQNTGELFF. Based on the CDR3 plus reference TRBV9 and TRBJ2-2, the full variable domain is DSGVTQTPKHLITATGQRVTLRCSPRSGDLSVYWYQQSLDQGLQFLIQYYNGEERAKGNILERFSAQQFPDLHSELNLSSLELGDSALYFCASSARQNTGELFFGEGSRLTVL.

V usage is TRBV6-5 and J usage is TRBJ2-5; TRBD2 is a possible D gene (6 bases). Germline V gene sequence: CDR1 MNHEY, CDR2 SVGAGI. There are 14 residues in the CDR3. Trimming shortened V by 6 bases and J by 4 bases, and 15 bases separated the two germline ends. The CDR3 protein is CASSPGRLLETQYF. The CDR3 DNA sequence: TGTGCCAGCAGCCCGGGGAGGTTGTTAGAGACCCAGTACTTC.

This chain uses TRBV6-6 with TRBJ1-2, with 8 bases lining up with TRBD1. Germline values: CDR1 MNHNY, CDR2 SVGAGI (reference sequence). Unmatched junction bases numbered 9, after V lost 9 bases and J lost 6 bases. The CDR3 has 13 amino acids. The CDR3 sequence is CASFQGARDGYTF. The CDR3 coding sequence is TGTGCCAGTTTCCAGGGGGCGCGGGATGGCTACACCTTC.

This clonotype was recorded once. This chain joins TRBV21-1 and TRBJ2-7; the table's D call, TRBD1, has no DNA check behind it. TRBV21-1 is a listed pseudogene. The CDR3 spans 17 residues. CDR3 DNA: TGTGCCAGCAACAAAGTAGGGACAGCCATAGTCCCTTACGAGCAGTACTTC. Its protein product is CASNKVGTAIVPYEQYF.

V is TRBV7-6 and J is TRBJ2-3, with 8 positions matching TRBD1. Germline V gene data show CDR1 as SGHVS and CDR2 as FNYEAQ. The CDR3 is 15 amino acids. With 1 base clipped from V and 3 bases from J, the junction kept 3 bases outside the gene matches. The CDR3 loop reads CASSLVGQETDTQYF. CDR3 nucleotide sequence: TGTGCCAGCAGCTTAGTGGGACAGGAGACAGATACGCAGTATTTT.

V usage is TRBV24-1 and J usage is TRBJ2-3; 9 bases line up with TRBD2. The CDR3 covers 17 residues. With V trimmed by 4 bases and J by 6 bases, 13 bases remained unmatched. The germline V gene has CDR1 KGHDR and CDR2 SFDVKD. Here the CDR3 reads CATSDPVKAGGYDTQYF. The CDR3 DNA reads as TGTGCCACCAGTGACCCCGTTAAAGCGGGGGGCTATGATACGCAGTATTTT.

The V and J genes are TRBV20-1 and TRBJ2-7, with 10 bases fitting TRBD1. The junction had 9 bases not matched to a gene; V was cut back by 4 bases and J by 6 bases. Germline loops: CDR1 DFQATT, CDR2 SNEGSKA (reference sequence). This CDR3 has 14 residues. The CDR3 nucleotides are TGCAGTGCTAACAGCCGGGACAGGGGTCCCGAGCAGTACTTC. Translation gives CSANSRDRGPEQYF.

V gene TRBV18 combines with J gene TRBJ2-7, with 7 bases that match TRBD1. The CDR3 has 15 amino acids. Trimming cost V 6 bases and J 3 bases; bases outside gene matches: 11. Germline V gene data show CDR1 as KGHSH and CDR2 as LQKENI. CDR3 coding DNA: TGTGCCAGCTCCAAAAGCCGGGACAGTTACTACGAGCAGTACTTC. Residues: CASSKSRDSYYEQYF. The whole variable domain, filled in from reference TRBV18 and TRBJ2-7, reads NAGVMQNPRHLVRRRGQEARLRCSPMKGHSHVYWYRQLPEEGLKFMVYLQKENIIDESGMPKERFSAEFPKEGPSILRIQQVVRGDSAAYFCASSKSRDSYYEQYFGPGTRLTVT.

This clonotype was detected a few times. In nucleotides, the CDR3 is TGCAGTGCTAGGGACCCATTCGCGGGGGGTATCGAGCAGTACTTC. Protein: CSARDPFAGGIEQYF. V gene TRBV20-1 combines with J gene TRBJ2-7; 8 bases align to TRBD2. Trimming took 3 bases from V and 6 from J; bases not matched to a gene: 13. CDR1 and CDR2 (germline): DFQATT, SNEGSKA (reference sequence). The CDR3 has 15 amino acids.

This clonotype was seen only a few times. The CDR3 protein is CASSPATHEQYF. The CDR3 region has the DNA TGTGCCAGCAGCCCGGCGACCCACGAGCAGTACTTC. V usage is TRBV3-1 and J usage is TRBJ2-7; D is uncertain. CDR1 is LGHDT and CDR2 is YNNKEL in the germline V gene (reference sequence). CDR3 length: 12 residues. The V and J ends lost 4 bases and 5 bases respectively, with 9 bases between them.

This clonotype was counted between two and nine times. V and J are TRBV2 and TRBJ2-4; D remains unclear. TRBJ2-7 matches the DNA end more closely, so the J call is doubtful. CDR3 size: 12 residues. Germline loops: CDR1 SNHLY, CDR2 FYNNEI. This CDR3 is CASFRVKYEQYF. CDR3 in DNA: TGTGCCTCCTTTCGGGTGAAGTACGAGCAGTACTTC.

This clonotype was detected only a few times. The chain carries TRBV6-1 and TRBJ2-7; 7 bases line up with TRBD1. The V and J ends lost 4 bases and 5 bases, in that order; junction bases with no gene match: 2. This CDR3 comprises 12 residues. CDR1 and CDR2 from the germline V gene are MNHNS and SASEGT. The CDR3 sequence is CASSGGTDEQYF. The CDR3 DNA reads TGTGCCAGCAGTGGGGGGACAGACGAGCAGTACTTC.

The rearrangement uses TRBV20-1 and TRBJ2-1; D is possibly TRBD2 (6 bases). This CDR3 has 13 amino acids. From germline, CDR1 is DFQATT and CDR2 SNEGSKA (reference sequence). The DNA for the CDR3 is TGCCTTCCCGTGGGAGGATCCCACAATGAGCAGTTCTTC. Translating it yields CLPVGGSHNEQFF.

This clonotype came up a few times. The J gene is TRBJ1-6, the V gene TRBV9; D remains ambiguous. The germline V gene has CDR1 SGDLS and CDR2 YYNGEE. CDR3 size: 15 residues. V was pared by 1 base and J by 7 bases, with 12 bases between. The CDR3 loop reads CASSVSVFGNSPLHF. The CDR3, as DNA: TGTGCCAGCAGCGTAAGCGTTTTTGGGAATTCACCCCTCCACTTT.

This chain uses TRBV5-1 with TRBJ1-3; TRBD1 agrees at 12 bases. V lost 0 bases, J lost 0 bases, and 4 bases stayed unmatched. Germline V gene sequence: CDR1 SGHRS, CDR2 YFSETQ. The CDR3 runs to 18 residues. The CDR3 region is CASSLEGTGGASGNTIYF. The CDR3 DNA follows: TGCGCCAGCAGCTTGGAAGGGACAGGGGGCGCCTCTGGAAACACCATATATTTT.

This rearrangement joins TRBV12-3 or TRBV12-4 to TRBJ2-3, with D possibly TRBD2 on 5 matching bases. The CDR3 loop spans 15 amino acids. Trimming took 3 bases from V and 2 from J, leaving 12 bases between them. The CDR3 is CASSFWERYTDTQYF. The DNA for the CDR3 is TGTGCCAGCAGTTTTTGGGAGCGTTACACAGATACGCAGTATTTT.

This clonotype was found a few times. CDR3 nucleotide sequence: TGCAGCGTAACCGGGACTAGCGGCACAGATACGCAGTATTTT. Protein sequence: CSVTGTSGTDTQYF. The chain recombines TRBV29-1 with TRBJ2-3, with 10 bases fitting TRBD2. From germline, CDR1 is SQVTM and CDR2 ANQGSEA. V dropped 6 bases and J dropped 1; count of bases not matched to a gene: 4. This CDR3 has 14 residues.

The CDR3 is CSASPGLPAYEQYF. CDR3 bases: TGCAGTGCTAGCCCAGGACTCCCCGCCTACGAGCAGTACTTC. The chain combines TRBV20-1 with TRBJ2-7; D might be TRBD2 (5 bases). V lost 3 bases to trimming and J lost 2 bases, with 14 bases between them. This CDR3 contains 14 residues. Germline V gives CDR1 DFQATT, CDR2 SNEGSKA (reference sequence).

With regard to this clonotype: A read error may be the cause here, since a much bigger clone is one base away. The chain couples TRBV3-1 to TRBJ2-7; 7 bases map to TRBD1. The CDR3 loop spans 14 amino acids. J lost 3 bases, V lost 5 bases, and 7 bases had no gene match. Germline-derived CDR1 and CDR2 are LGHDT and YNNKEL (reference sequence). CDR3 sequence (DNA): TGTGCCAGCAGCGAGACAGGGACCCACTACGAGCAGTACTTC. Protein sequence: CASSETGTHYEQYF.